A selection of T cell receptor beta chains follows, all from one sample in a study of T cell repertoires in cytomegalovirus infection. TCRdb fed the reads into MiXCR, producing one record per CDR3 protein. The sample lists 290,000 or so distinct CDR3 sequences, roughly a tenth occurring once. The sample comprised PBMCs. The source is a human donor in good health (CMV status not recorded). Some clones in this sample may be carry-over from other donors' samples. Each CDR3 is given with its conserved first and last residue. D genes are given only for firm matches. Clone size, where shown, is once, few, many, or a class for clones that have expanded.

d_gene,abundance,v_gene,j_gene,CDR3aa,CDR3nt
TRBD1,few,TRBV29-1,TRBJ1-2,CSVDPRGLNYGYTF,TGCAGCGTTGATCCCAGGGGGCTGAACTATGGCTACACCTTC
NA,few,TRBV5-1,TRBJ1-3,CASSLEGQSGNTIYF,TGCGCCAGCAGCTTGGAGGGGCAGTCTGGAAACACCATATATTTT
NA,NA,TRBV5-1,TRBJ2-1,CASSFSQGNEQFF,TGCGCCAGCAGCTTCAGTCAGGGAAATGAGCAGTTCTTC
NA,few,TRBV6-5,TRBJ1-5,CASRLGVGQPQHF,TGTGCCAGCAGATTAGGGGTTGGACAGCCCCAGCATTTT
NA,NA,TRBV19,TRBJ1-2,CATISRGLFGYTF,TGTGCCACCATCAGCAGGGGTTTGTTCGGCTACACCTTC
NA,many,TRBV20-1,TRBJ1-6,CSATGQGLSSYNSPLHF,TGCAGTGCCACGGGGCAGGGCCTGAGCTCCTATAATTCACCCCTCCACTTT
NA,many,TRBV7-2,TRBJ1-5,CASSLEPGYNQPQHF,TGTGCCAGCAGCTTAGAACCGGGATACAATCAGCCCCAGCATTTT
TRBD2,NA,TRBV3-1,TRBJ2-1,CASSQQAGGYNEQFF,TGTGCCAGCAGCCAACAGGCGGGGGGATATAATGAGCAGTTCTTC
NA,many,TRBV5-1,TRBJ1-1,CASSLVQRTDNAEAFF,TGCGCCAGCAGCTTGGTTCAGCGGACAGATAACGCTGAAGCTTTCTTT
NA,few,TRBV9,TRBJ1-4,CASSPTGRAPGEKLFF,TGTGCCAGCAGCCCGACGGGACGGGCGCCGGGTGAAAAACTGTTTTTT
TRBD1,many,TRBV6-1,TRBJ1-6,CASSIRQGGLKSPLHF,TGTGCCAGCAGTATACGACAGGGCGGGTTAAAATCACCCCTCCACTTT
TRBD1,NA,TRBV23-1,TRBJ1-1,CASSQLRTGHMNTEAFF,TGCGCCAGCAGTCAGCTCAGGACAGGGCACATGAACACTGAAGCTTTCTTT
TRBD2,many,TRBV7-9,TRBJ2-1,CASPSSGAEGYNEQFF,TGTGCCAGCCCCTCTAGCGGGGCCGAGGGCTACAATGAGCAGTTCTTC
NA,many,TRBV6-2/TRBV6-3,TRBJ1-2,CASSDSRGAYGYTF,TGTGCCAGCAGTGACAGTCGGGGCGCCTATGGCTACACCTTC
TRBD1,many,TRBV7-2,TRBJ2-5,CASSKGQAQETQYF,TGTGCCAGCAGCAAGGGACAGGCCCAAGAGACCCAGTACTTC
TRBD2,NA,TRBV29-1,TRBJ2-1,CSASTTSGGYNEQFF,TGCAGCGCTTCGACGACTAGCGGGGGGTACAATGAGCAGTTCTTC
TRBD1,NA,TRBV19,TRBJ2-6,CASGTASGANVLTF,TGTGCCAGTGGGACAGCCTCTGGGGCCAACGTCCTGACTTTC
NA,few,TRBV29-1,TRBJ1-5,CSAVQANNQPQHF,TGCAGCGCTGTGCAGGCTAACAATCAGCCCCAGCATTTT
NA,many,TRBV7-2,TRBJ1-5,CASSLVGTGYGNQPQHF,TGTGCCAGCAGCTTAGTGGGAACAGGGTATGGCAATCAGCCCCAGCATTTT
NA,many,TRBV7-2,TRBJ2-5,CASSLDKGLTLPPYF,TGTGCCAGCAGCTTAGATAAAGGGCTCACACTTCCGCCGTACTTC
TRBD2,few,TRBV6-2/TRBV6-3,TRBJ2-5,CASSFSQRGAATKETQYF,TGTGCCAGCAGTTTCTCCCAGCGGGGGGCCGCTACTAAGGAGACCCAGTACTTC
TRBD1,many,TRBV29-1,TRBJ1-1,CSGGQGLQNTEAFF,TGCAGCGGAGGACAGGGCTTACAGAACACTGAAGCTTTCTTT
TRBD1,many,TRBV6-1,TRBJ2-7,CASTGGYEQYF,TGTGCCAGCACAGGGGGCTACGAGCAGTACTTC
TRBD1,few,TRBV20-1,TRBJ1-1,CSATDREPTEAFF,TGCAGTGCTACGGACAGGGAGCCCACTGAAGCTTTCTTT